Each of the 21 T cell receptor beta chains below was sequenced from the same sample in a study of CD8 T cells in ankylosing spondylitis (dated by TCRdb to about 2017). General findings and caveats noted by the study authors: A TCR beta motif made up of several highly homologous amino acid variants appeared to be characteristic of blood from ankylosing spondylitis patients.

Receptor libraries were prepared by 5' RACE. The sequencer listed for this sample is Illumina HiSeq 2500. TCRdb reanalyzed the raw reads on its own, using fastp at Q25 for trimming and MiXCR for clone calling, and kept in-frame beta chains. Duplicate CDR3 protein sequences are folded into a single record with the most common DNA and genes. This sample is represented by more than 500,000 distinct CDR3 sequences; 5.3% of them were singletons. The ten largest clones capture around 3.5% of the sample. These TCRs are of unknown antigen specificity. The sequenced material came from blood, either unsorted or a sorted T cell fraction (not recorded which). The receptors shown here come from a male donor with ankylosing spondylitis.

The chain carries TRBV5-1 and TRBJ1-6, with D uncertain. Germline assignment: CDR1 SGHRS and CDR2 YFSETQ. V was shortened by 0 bases and J by 15 bases, with 25 bases between the two germline ends. The CDR3 spans 17 residues. This CDR3 reads CASSLGVRGRRAEVLHF. The CDR3 DNA reads as TGCGCCAGCAGCTTGGGGGTGCGCGGAAGGAGGGCTGAAGTCCTCCACTTT.

V usage is TRBV6-1 and J usage is TRBJ2-5; D is unresolved. This CDR3 is built from 13 residues. V was clipped by 1 base and J by 7 bases, with 10 bases between them. Germline loops: CDR1 MNHNS, CDR2 SASEGT. The CDR3 is CASSEGLLRTQYF. CDR3 coding DNA: TGTGCCAGCAGTGAAGGACTCCTCAGGACCCAGTACTTC.

This clonotype was detected many times. CDR3 sequence reads: CASKGSMNEKLFF. CDR3 bases: TGTGCCAGCAAGGGCTCGATGAATGAAAAACTGTTTTTT. This chain uses TRBV5-5 with TRBJ1-4; no definite D call. Trimming removed 6 bases from V and 5 bases from J, with 11 bases in between. The CDR3 loop spans 13 amino acids. The V gene's germline CDR1 is SGHKS and CDR2 YYEKEE (reference sequence).

This clonotype has a handful of counts. This chain's CDR3 is CASTHPDGGDQETQYF. In DNA, the CDR3 is TGTGCCAGCACTCACCCGGACGGGGGGGACCAAGAGACCCAGTACTTC. The chain employs TRBV12-3 or TRBV12-4 and TRBJ2-5, with 8 positions matching TRBD2. V was clipped by 7 bases and J by 0 bases; unmatched bases: 10. The CDR3 contains 16 residues.

This clonotype was detected ten times or more. V is TRBV20-1 and J is TRBJ2-7, with D tentatively TRBD2 (5 bases). The CDR3 length is 12 residues. The germline V gene encodes CDR1 DFQATT and CDR2 SNEGSKA (reference sequence). Deletions cut 3 bases from V and 6 bases from J, with 12 bases between. CDR3 DNA sequence: TGCAGTGCTAGCGGGATGTACGGCGAGCAGTACTTC. Its translation is CSASGMYGEQYF.

This clonotype was counted at least ten times. This sequence joins TRBV20-1 and TRBJ1-2; D is uncertain. Germline CDR1 is DFQATT and CDR2 is SNEGSKA (reference sequence). V gave up 1 base and J gave up 0 bases, with 12 bases separating them. CDR3 length: 15 residues. The CDR3 protein is CSARVVPQANYGYTF. The DNA for the CDR3 is TGCAGTGCTAGAGTAGTCCCGCAAGCTAACTATGGCTACACCTTC.

This clonotype turned up a few times. The genes are TRBV7-2 and TRBJ2-1; D might be TRBD1 (5 bases). Trimming pared 11 bases from V and 4 bases from J, leaving 12 bases between. CDR1 is SGHTA, CDR2 FQGNSA, per germline. The CDR3 has 12 residues. The CDR3: CACLRGYNEQFF. The CDR3 nucleotides read TGTGCCTGCCTTAGGGGTTACAATGAGCAGTTCTTC.

This clonotype was observed at least ten times. This sequence joins TRBV12-3 or TRBV12-4 and TRBJ1-1; 7 positions match TRBD1. CDR3 length: 13 residues. The junction had 10 bases not matched to a gene; V was cut back by 5 bases and J by 10 bases. CDR3 sequence (DNA): TGTGCCAGCAGTCCCAGGGGGGGGCAAGGAGCTTTCTTT. It is translated as CASSPRGGQGAFF.

This clonotype was counted at least ten times. The genes are TRBV4-3 and TRBJ1-3; no definite D call. The CDR3 sequence is 16 residues long. Per the germline V gene, CDR1 is LGHNA and CDR2 is YSLEER. The V gene lost 0 bases and the J gene lost 0 bases, with 9 bases spanning the gap. CDR3: CASSQDWSISGNTIYF. DNA for the CDR3: TGCGCCAGCAGCCAAGACTGGAGCATCTCTGGAAACACCATATATTTT.

This clonotype was counted ten times or more. The chain carries TRBV6-1 and TRBJ2-5; D tentatively reads TRBD1 or TRBD2 (5 bases each). The CDR3 is 14 residues long. The V gene lost 6 bases and the J gene lost 5 bases, with 16 bases spanning the gap. Germline CDR1 and CDR2: MNHNS and SASEGT. CDR3 amino acids: CASRARDRRETQYF. CDR3 coding DNA: TGTGCCAGCAGGGCCCGGGACCGCCGCGAGACCCAGTACTTC.

This rearrangement joins TRBV18 to TRBJ2-3; 8 nucleotides match TRBD1. V trimming: 3 bases; J trimming: 5 bases; junction bases outside the gene matches: 7. The CDR3 consists of 15 residues. Looked up from germline, CDR1 is KGHSH and CDR2 is LQKENI. In nucleotides, the CDR3 is TGTGCCAGCTCACCTGCCAGGGGGCAGGGAGATACGCAGTATTTT. Protein sequence: CASSPARGQGDTQYF.

This clonotype appeared a few times. This chain joins TRBV20-1 and TRBJ2-7; D is uncertain. The germline CDR1 and CDR2 sequences are DFQATT and SNEGSKA (reference sequence). This CDR3 spans 11 amino acids. Trimming removed 4 bases from V and 9 bases from J, with 13 bases in between. DNA for the CDR3: TGCAGTGCTAATCTCCTATGGGGGCAGTACTTC. Its translation is CSANLLWGQYF.

Many counts were recorded for this clonotype. J is TRBJ1-1 and V is TRBV7-2, with TRBD1 as a possible D gene (5 bases). Trimming stripped 0 bases from V and 9 bases from J, with 11 bases between. There are 13 residues in the CDR3. Germline V gene data show CDR1 as SGHTA and CDR2 as FQGNSA. The CDR3 DNA follows: TGTGCCAGCAGCTTAGCGCGGGCAGGGAAAGCTTTCTTT. Its translation: CASSLARAGKAFF.

This clonotype was observed at least ten times. The chain links TRBV6-5 to TRBJ2-5, with D possibly being TRBD2 (5 bases). This CDR3 region has 14 residues. Trimming removed 4 bases at V and 5 bases at J, with 14 bases between. CDR1 is MNHEY, CDR2 SVGAGI, per germline. CDR3 DNA sequence: TGTGCCAGCAGTTCAGATCTAGCTCTGGAGACCCAGTACTTC. Its protein is CASSSDLALETQYF.

This clonotype was counted between two and nine times. This chain uses TRBV5-1 with TRBJ2-4; 13 bases fit TRBD2. V trimming: 7 bases; J trimming: 0 bases; junction bases outside the gene matches: 10. This CDR3 is 18 amino acids long. Germline lookup yields CDR1 SGHRS and CDR2 YFSETQ. CDR3 loop: CASGPGLAGSIAKNIQYF. DNA for the CDR3: TGCGCCAGCGGACCGGGACTAGCGGGGTCAATAGCCAAAAACATTCAGTACTTC.

This clonotype was observed at least ten times. This may stem from a read error, because a much larger clone lies one nucleotide away. This chain connects TRBV7-2 to TRBJ1-1, with a possible D match to TRBD1 (5 bases). Germline values: CDR1 SGHTA, CDR2 FQGNSA. The CDR3 has 13 residues. Trimming took 3 bases from V and 3 from J, leaving 8 bases between them. The CDR3 sequence is CASSFKGDTEAFF. CDR3 nucleotide sequence: TGTGCCAGCAGCTTCAAAGGGGACACTGAAGCTTTCTTT.

This clonotype was found many times. V gene TRBV5-6 combines with J gene TRBJ1-1; D is uncertain. Germline-derived CDR1 and CDR2 are SGHDT and YYEEEE. The CDR3 length is 14 residues. V lost 4 bases and J lost 0, with 10 bases in between. The chain's CDR3 is CASSHQGLNTEAFF. CDR3 DNA: TGTGCCAGCAGCCACCAAGGGTTGAACACTGAAGCTTTCTTT.

This clonotype showed up many times. This rearrangement joins TRBV7-3 to TRBJ2-2, with D possibly TRBD2 on 6 matching bases. Germline assignment: CDR1 SGHTA and CDR2 FQGTGA. The V end was cut by 3 bases, the J end by 0 bases, with 11 bases between. The CDR3 covers 16 residues. The CDR3 DNA reads as TGTGCCAGCAGCTTTCAAGCGGGCGCGAACACCGGGGAGCTGTTTTTT. Protein product: CASSFQAGANTGELFF.

This clonotype came up many times. This chain links TRBV6-2 or TRBV6-3 with TRBJ2-1, with 9 bases aligning to TRBD2. In germline, CDR1 is MNHEY, CDR2 SVGEGT. The V and J ends lost 5 bases and 4 bases, in that order; junction bases with no gene match: 3. The CDR3 extends over 14 amino acids. CDR3 in DNA: TGTGCCAGCAGTAGCGGGGGGACGTACAATGAGCAGTTCTTC. Amino acids: CASSSGGTYNEQFF.

The chain links TRBV11-2 to TRBJ2-7, with a tentative D call TRBD2 (5 bases). V was trimmed by 1 base and J by 3 bases, leaving 16 bases between them. Per the germline V gene, CDR1 is SGHAT and CDR2 is FQNNGV. This CDR3 contains 16 residues. CDR3 DNA: TGTGCCAGCAGCTTAGGTTCGGCGGGCAGCAGCTACGAGCAGTACTTC. Its translation: CASSLGSAGSSYEQYF.

In this sample, this clonotype turned up many times. The V call is TRBV4-2, the J call TRBJ2-7, with D tentatively TRBD2 (6 bases). The germline CDR1 and CDR2 sequences are LGHNA and YNFKEQ. The CDR3 has 14 residues. The ends were cut back, 0 bases at V and 7 bases at J, with 13 bases in the middle. CDR3 region: CASSQEPGTHEQYF. CDR3 DNA sequence: TGTGCCAGCAGCCAAGAGCCAGGGACTCATGAGCAGTACTTC.